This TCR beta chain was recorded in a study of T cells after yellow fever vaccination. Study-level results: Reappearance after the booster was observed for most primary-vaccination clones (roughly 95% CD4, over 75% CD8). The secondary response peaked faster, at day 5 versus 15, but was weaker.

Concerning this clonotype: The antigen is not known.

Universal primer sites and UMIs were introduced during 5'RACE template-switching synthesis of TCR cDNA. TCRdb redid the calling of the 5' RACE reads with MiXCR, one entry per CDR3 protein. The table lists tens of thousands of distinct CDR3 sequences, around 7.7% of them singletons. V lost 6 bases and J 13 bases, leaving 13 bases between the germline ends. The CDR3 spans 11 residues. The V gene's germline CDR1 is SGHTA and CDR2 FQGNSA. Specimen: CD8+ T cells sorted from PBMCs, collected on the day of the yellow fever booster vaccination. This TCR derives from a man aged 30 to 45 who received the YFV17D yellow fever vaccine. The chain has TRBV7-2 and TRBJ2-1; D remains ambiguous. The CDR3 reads CASREIVAQFF. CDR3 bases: TGTGCCAGCAGGGAAATAGTGGCTCAGTTCTTC.